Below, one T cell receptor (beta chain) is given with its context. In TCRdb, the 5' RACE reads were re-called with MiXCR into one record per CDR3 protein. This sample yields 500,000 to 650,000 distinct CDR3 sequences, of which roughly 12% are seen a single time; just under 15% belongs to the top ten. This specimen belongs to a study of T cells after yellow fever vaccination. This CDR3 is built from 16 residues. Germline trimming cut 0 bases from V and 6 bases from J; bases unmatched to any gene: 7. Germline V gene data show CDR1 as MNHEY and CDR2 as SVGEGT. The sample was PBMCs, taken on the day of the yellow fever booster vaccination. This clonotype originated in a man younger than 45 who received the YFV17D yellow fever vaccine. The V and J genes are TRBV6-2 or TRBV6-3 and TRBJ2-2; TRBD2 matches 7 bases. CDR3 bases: TGTGCCAGCAGTTACTCCAGCGGGATCTTGGCCGGGGAGCTGTTTTTT. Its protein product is CASSYSSGILAGELFF.